One sample yielded the 26 T cell receptor beta chains listed below, sequenced in a study of PD-1 blockade in mismatch repair-deficient tumors listed by TCRdb under 2017. The method was the immunoSEQ multiplex PCR assay. TCRdb stores this immuneACCESS table with in-frame sequences only. Part of the clones is absent; in the studies checked, under half of the shortfall reflects unresolved V genes, and no reason is known for the rest. This sample gives under 85,000 clones in total; 70% to 85% of them show up just once. The ten biggest clones cover about 5% of the sample. Material: peripheral blood, obtained 2 weeks after starting pembrolizumab. The receptors were gathered from an adult with mismatch repair-deficient cancer.

CDR3 nucleotide sequence: TGTGCCAGCAGCGTAGAGGGACAGGGGATTCTAAATCGTGGCTACACCTTC. Residues: CASSVEGQGILNRGYTF. The V and J genes are TRBV9 and TRBJ1-2, with 10 bases aligning to TRBD1. From germline, CDR1 is SGDLS and CDR2 YYNGEE. With V trimmed by 0 bases and J by 7 bases, 12 bases remained unmatched. The CDR3 length is 17 residues.

The V gene is TRBV25-1, the J gene TRBJ2-5, with D unclear. The CDR3 is 15 amino acids. Germline CDR1 reads MGHDK; CDR2 reads SYGVNS. Trimming took 0 bases from V and 7 from J, leaving 15 bases between them. This CDR3 reads CASSEYNSAKATQYF. For the CDR3, the DNA is TGTGCCAGCAGTGAATACAACTCGGCGAAGGCGACCCAGTACTTC.

The J gene is TRBJ1-1, the V gene TRBV11-3; the D is unclear. The CDR3 covers 12 residues. Trimming took off 0 bases at V and 4 bases at J, with 3 bases between the two ends. CDR1 is SGHNT, CDR2 YENEEA, per germline. The CDR3, as DNA: TGTGCCAGCAGCTTAGATGTCACTGAAGCTTTCTTT. It encodes CASSLDVTEAFF.

The gene calls are TRBV7-2 and TRBJ2-7; 11 positions agree with TRBD1. The junction had 10 bases not matched to a gene; V was cut back by 3 bases and J by 0 bases. The CDR3 totals 18 residues. The germline V gene encodes CDR1 SGHTA and CDR2 FQGNSA. CDR3 coding DNA: TGTGCCAGCAGCTTGAAACGGACAGGGGGCGCTTCCTCCTACGAGCAGTACTTC. It specifies CASSLKRTGGASSYEQYF.

The V gene is TRBV6-1, the J gene TRBJ1-5; D is undetermined. The CDR3 runs to 14 residues. Germline CDR1 reads MNHNS; CDR2 reads SASEGT. With 1 base removed from V and 0 bases from J, the gap between germline ends came to 4 bases. The chain's CDR3 is CASSEGRSNQPQHF. CDR3 in DNA: TGTGCCAGCAGTGAAGGGCGTAGCAATCAGCCCCAGCATTTT.

V is TRBV5-1 and J is TRBJ2-1, with 10 bases matching TRBD2. This CDR3 has 15 residues. The junction had 5 bases not matched to a gene; V was cut back by 3 bases and J by 5 bases. Germline CDR1 SGHRS, CDR2 YFSETQ. The CDR3 DNA is TGCGCCAGCAGCTGGACTAGCGGTCTAGACAATGAGCAGTTCTTC. This translates into CASSWTSGLDNEQFF.

This clone was seen more than once but under ten times. The chain links TRBV6-1 to TRBJ2-5; D remains ambiguous. V was shortened by 8 bases and J by 5 bases, with 15 bases between the two germline ends. CDR3 length: 13 residues. Germline CDR1 reads MNHNS; CDR2 reads SASEGT. DNA of the CDR3: TGTGCCAGCCGAGACTCAGGTCACGAGACCCAGTACTTC. Translating it yields CASRDSGHETQYF.

The chain couples TRBV27 to TRBJ1-4; D is undetermined. CDR3 length: 15 amino acids. Trimming cost V 8 bases and J 7 bases, with 20 bases left between them. Germline CDR1 reads MNHEY; CDR2 reads SMNVEV (reference sequence). The DNA for the CDR3 is TGTGCCAGCGCCGCATTGATTGGTGAGGGTGAAAAACTGTTTTTT. Translation: CASAALIGEGEKLFF.

The chain employs TRBV7-3 and TRBJ2-7, with TRBD2 identical over 11 bases. V dropped 2 bases and J dropped 3; count of bases not matched to a gene: 6. The CDR3 sequence is 16 residues long. Germline loops: CDR1 SGHTA, CDR2 FQGTGA. This chain's CDR3 is CASSLSATSGIYEQYF. In nucleotides, the CDR3 is TGTGCCAGCAGCTTATCGGCGACTAGCGGGATCTACGAGCAGTACTTC.

This clone was observed a few times. V usage is TRBV5-1 and J usage is TRBJ1-1; no clear D. V shed 0 bases and J shed 5 bases, with 11 bases lying between them. CDR3 size: 14 residues. CDR1 and CDR2 (germline): SGHRS, YFSETQ. In DNA form, the CDR3 reads TGCGCCAGCAGCTTGGTTAGTTCCGGGACTGAAGCTTTCTTT. This gives the protein CASSLVSSGTEAFF.

This clone came up once. The CDR3 loop reads CASSSPGELFF. DNA for the CDR3: TGTGCCAGCAGCTCCCCCGGGGAGCTGTTTTTT. V and J are TRBV7-2 and TRBJ2-2; D is ambiguous. CDR3 size: 11 residues. V was clipped by 4 bases and J by 6 bases, with 3 bases between them. CDR1 SGHTA and CDR2 FQGNSA come from the germline V gene.

The chain recombines TRBV29-1 with TRBJ1-1, with D possibly matching TRBD1 (6 bases). Trimming cost V 1 base and J 5 bases, with 17 bases left between them. This CDR3 region has 15 residues. Germline assignment: CDR1 SQVTM and CDR2 ANQGSEA. The chain's CDR3 is CSVEVPYRVGTEAFF. The CDR3, as DNA: TGCAGCGTTGAAGTTCCGTACAGGGTCGGTACTGAAGCTTTCTTT.

The chain joins TRBV7-8 to TRBJ2-1, with D tentatively TRBD2 (5 bases). V was shortened by 1 base and J by 8 bases, with 12 bases between the two germline ends. The CDR3 spans 14 residues. In germline, CDR1 is SGHVS, CDR2 FQNEAQ. The DNA for the CDR3 is TGTGCCAGCAGCTTAGAGGCGGGTAGGGATGAGCAGTTCTTC. Its translation is CASSLEAGRDEQFF.

The rearrangement uses TRBV7-9 and TRBJ1-1; 7 bases match TRBD1. V lost 2 bases to trimming and J lost 2 bases; unmatched junction nucleotides: 5. Germline V gene lookup returns CDR1 SEHNR and CDR2 FQNEAQ (reference sequence). This CDR3 is built from 15 residues. The CDR3 DNA sequence: TGTGCCAGCAGCTTATTCGGGACAGTAAACACTGAAGCTTTCTTT. Its protein product is CASSLFGTVNTEAFF.

In DNA form, the CDR3 reads TGTGCCAGCAGCTTAGAGGGGAGGGGGCGAAAAGATACGCAGTATTTT. Translating gives CASSLEGRGRKDTQYF. The rearrangement links TRBV7-2 to TRBJ2-3; either TRBD1 or TRBD2 may supply D (7 bases each). Germline V CDR1 and CDR2: SGHTA, FQGNSA. Trimming removed 1 base at V and 5 bases at J, with 16 bases between. The CDR3 has 16 amino acids.

The genes are TRBV5-1 and TRBJ1-5, with unresolved D. Germline loops: CDR1 SGHRS, CDR2 YFSETQ. V was shortened by 0 bases and J by 7 bases, with 8 bases between the two germline ends. The CDR3 sequence is 13 residues long. The CDR3: CASSLGVDQPQHF. In nucleotides, the CDR3 is TGCGCCAGCAGCTTGGGGGTGGACCAGCCCCAGCATTTT.

About this clone: A read error may account for a junction end that differs from germline. The rearrangement uses TRBV7-7 and TRBJ2-2, with TRBD2 identical over 9 bases. Per the germline V gene, CDR1 is SSHAT and CDR2 is FNYEAQ (reference sequence). This CDR3 contains 16 residues. For the CDR3, the DNA is TGTGCTAGCAGCCCCCAGACTAGCGGAAAAACCGGGGAGCTGTTTTTT. Protein: CASSPQTSGKTGELFF.

V and J are TRBV5-1 and TRBJ2-5; a possible D gene is TRBD2 (5 bases). This CDR3 has 15 residues. Looked up from germline, CDR1 is SGHRS and CDR2 is YFSETQ. The V gene lost 0 bases and the J gene lost 5 bases, with 14 bases spanning the gap. CDR3 DNA sequence: TGCGCCAGCAGCTTGGGGGTAACCCGAGGGGAGACCCAGTACTTC. It is translated as CASSLGVTRGETQYF.

The J gene is TRBJ1-2, the V gene TRBV11-2; D is possibly TRBD1 (5 bases). CDR3 length: 15 residues. The V gene lost 2 bases and the J gene lost 6 bases, with 16 bases spanning the gap. Per the germline V gene, CDR1 is SGHAT and CDR2 is FQNNGV. This CDR3 reads CASSLMGTAFHGYTF. The CDR3 DNA follows: TGTGCCAGCAGCTTAATGGGGACCGCTTTTCATGGCTACACCTTC.

The chain joins TRBV18 to TRBJ1-3, with a possible D match to TRBD1 (5 bases). The germline V gene encodes CDR1 KGHSH and CDR2 LQKENI. V gave up 4 bases and J gave up 0 bases, with 10 bases separating them. CDR3 length equals 15 residues. The CDR3 here is CASSQDISSGNTIYF. The CDR3 nucleotides read TGTGCCAGCTCACAGGACATATCCTCTGGAAACACCATATATTTT. Full variable domain (outside the CDR3, taken from reference TRBV18 and TRBJ1-3): NAGVMQNPRHLVRRRGQEARLRCSPMKGHSHVYWYRQLPEEGLKFMVYLQKENIIDESGMPKERFSAEFPKEGPSILRIQQVVRGDSAAYFCASSQDISSGNTIYFGEGSWLTVV.

The chain couples TRBV7-9 to TRBJ2-1; 12 bases map to TRBD2. This CDR3 is 19 amino acids long. Germline CDR1 is SEHNR and CDR2 is FQNEAQ (reference sequence). V dropped 4 bases and J dropped 7; count of bases not matched to a gene: 17. The CDR3 spells CASSSPVGLAGQLGNEQFF. The CDR3 nucleotides are TGTGCCAGCAGCTCCCCGGTAGGACTAGCGGGACAGCTAGGGAATGAGCAGTTCTTC.

This chain connects TRBV7-2 to TRBJ1-4; 7 positions agree with TRBD1. The trim removed 3 bases at V and 7 bases at J, leaving 11 bases unmatched. The CDR3 extends over 16 amino acids. From germline, CDR1 is SGHTA and CDR2 FQGNSA. The CDR3 DNA follows: TGTGCCAGCAGCTTGGATCCACAGGGGCGGGGTGAAAAACTGTTTTTT. This translates into CASSLDPQGRGEKLFF.

This clone has only one observation. This chain links TRBV7-9 with TRBJ2-7; D is uncertain. The CDR3 has 12 amino acids. Trimming left V 4 bases short and J 2 bases short, with 6 bases between. From germline, CDR1 is SEHNR and CDR2 FQNEAQ (reference sequence). The CDR3 here is CASSSRAYEQYF. In DNA form, the CDR3 reads TGTGCCAGCAGCTCTAGGGCCTACGAGCAGTACTTC. Full variable domain (outside the CDR3, taken from reference TRBV7-9 and TRBJ2-7): DTGVSQNPRHKITKRGQNVTFRCDPISEHNRLYWYRQTLGQGPEFLTYFQNEAQLEKSRLLSDRFSAERPKGSFSTLEIQRTEQGDSAMYLCASSSRAYEQYFGPGTRLTVT.

The chain carries TRBV4-1 and TRBJ1-1, with D tentatively TRBD1 (6 bases). Germline CDR1 reads MGHRA; CDR2 reads YSYEKL. Trimming shortened V by 2 bases and J by 1 base, and 11 bases separated the two germline ends. This CDR3 contains 15 residues. In nucleotides, the CDR3 is TGCGCCAGCAGCCAACGAGGGGGGGGGAACACTGAAGCTTTCTTT. Its protein is CASSQRGGGNTEAFF.

This clone was observed a handful of times. The chain uses TRBV12-2 and TRBJ1-5; the D call in the table, TRBD1, was not verified against the DNA. TRBV12-2 is designated a pseudogene. CDR3 size: 14 residues. The CDR3 DNA is TGTGCAAGTCGCTTCGACAGATTGGATCAGCCCCAGCATTTT. It translates to CASRFDRLDQPQHF.

This rearrangement joins TRBV7-9 to TRBJ1-1; the D is unclear. V lost 4 bases and J 1 base, leaving 7 bases between the germline ends. This CDR3 has 13 amino acids. Germline loops: CDR1 SEHNR, CDR2 FQNEAQ (reference sequence). The CDR3 DNA sequence: TGTGCCAGCAGCTCACTGGGGAACACTGAAGCTTTCTTT. Protein product: CASSSLGNTEAFF. The complete variable domain, with remaining parts taken from reference TRBV7-9 and TRBJ1-1, reads DTGVSQNPRHKITKRGQNVTFRCDPISEHNRLYWYRQTLGQGPEFLTYFQNEAQLEKSRLLSDRFSAERPKGSFSTLEIQRTEQGDSAMYLCASSSLGNTEAFFGQGTRLTVV.